This T cell receptor (beta chain) comes out of a study of blood T cell repertoires in COVID-19. Whole-study context: Acute and convalescent COVID-19 samples came from the United States, Italy and Spain. T cells, B-cell-depleted T cells, or PBMCs provided the cDNA or gDNA that served as material.

Germline V gene data show CDR1 as ENHRY and CDR2 as SYGVKD. V was pared by 5 bases and J by 7 bases, with 5 bases of the junction left unmatched. The CDR3 is 13 amino acids. Measured with immunoSEQ multiplex PCR; TCRdb has only the in-frame clones, and not every one. Counted here are some 350,000 clones, over 75% occurring once; the ten biggest clones make up less than 6%. The study recruited people aged 18 to 89 years across approximately 23 US areas. Symptom resolution, clearance, or two negative PCRs marked donors in Cohort 3 as recovered. The V gene is TRBV10-3, the J gene TRBJ1-1; 9 bases map to TRBD1. The clonotype comes from a woman in her twenties or thirties who had recovered from COVID-19. The sequenced sample consisted of PBMCs or T cells enriched from blood (not recorded which). DNA for the CDR3: TGTGCCATCAGTCCACAGGGGGCCATTGAAGCTTTCTTT. Protein sequence: CAISPQGAIEAFF.